The next 2 T cell receptor beta chains were all read from a single sample in a study of OX40 agonist ivuxolimab in advanced cancers. This table comes from immunoSEQ multiplex PCR, and its TCRdb copy is limited to in-frame clones, with some not included. This sample carries 97,000 or so clones, 90% of them seen once, and the ten largest clones take about 0.16%. The material was CD4+ or CD8+ T cells sorted from blood, obtained in a trial of the OX40 agonist ivuxolimab. The receptor set was obtained from an adult with an advanced solid tumor such as melanoma, head and neck, liver or kidney cancer.

This clone was seen only once. J is TRBJ2-1 and V is TRBV5-4, with TRBD2 matching over 10 bases. This CDR3 is built from 15 residues. Germline loops: CDR1 SGHNT, CDR2 YYREEE (reference sequence). V gave up 4 bases and J gave up 7 bases; unmatched junction bases: 8. CDR3 nucleotides: TGTGCCAGCAGCCTATTCGGACTAGCGGTTAATGAGCAGTTCTTC. Its translation: CASSLFGLAVNEQFF.

The V and J genes are TRBV6-5 and TRBJ2-3; possibly TRBD2 for D (6 bases). The germline V and J ends were trimmed by 7 bases and 1 base, with 12 bases remaining between them. CDR3 length: 14 residues. Germline CDR1 is MNHEY and CDR2 is SVGAGI. The CDR3 DNA sequence: TGTGCCAGCACGGGGGAAATGGGCACAGATACGCAGTATTTT. Translation: CASTGEMGTDTQYF.